This TCR beta chain was recorded in a study of shared clonotypes between healthy human individuals. Looked up from germline, CDR1 is SGHRS and CDR2 is YFSETQ. The CDR3 loop spans 13 amino acids. V was trimmed by 2 bases and J by 8 bases, leaving 13 bases between them. The repertoire was sequenced with immunoSEQ multiplex PCR; TCRdb's copy has only in-frame clones and lacks some. The table shows some 2,500,000 clones, with less than 95% occurring only once. Study results and limitations: Around 5.3% of naive CD4 clonotypes were shared across four donors. Relative to their counterparts shared across all four donors, non-shared clonotypes exhibited diminished generation probabilities. Naive subsets typically showed greater estimated richness than memory subsets.

Comments on this clone: Its antigen remains unidentified.

The chain is built from TRBV5-1 and TRBJ1-2; D is unresolved. This sequence originates from a man aged 18 to 30 in good health. Some clones in this sample may be carry-over from other donors' samples. Sequencing used naive CD4+ T cells from PBMCs. As for subset: CD45RA+ positively selected. The CDR3 sequence: CASSFAGPEGYTF. In DNA form, the CDR3 reads TGCGCCAGCAGCTTCGCAGGCCCGGAGGGCTACACCTTC.